The clone carrying this T cell receptor (beta chain) showed up just once. The sample comes from a study of OX40 agonist ivuxolimab in advanced cancers. From germline, CDR1 is MNHEY and CDR2 SMNVEV (reference sequence). Trimming pared 6 bases from V and 5 bases from J, leaving 11 bases between. The CDR3 spans 13 residues. TCRdb's copy holds only in-frame clones and misses some; the assay was immunoSEQ multiplex PCR. This repertoire shows around 62,000 clones, about 80% found once; its top ten account for approximately 4.8%. The sample in question was CD4+ or CD8+ T cells sorted from blood, obtained in a trial of the OX40 agonist ivuxolimab. V is TRBV27 and J is TRBJ2-1; weak D call: TRBD2 (6 bases). The receptor was isolated from an adult with an advanced solid tumor such as melanoma, head and neck, liver or kidney cancer. Written as DNA, the CDR3 is TGTGCCAGCAGATACACTAGCAACAATGAGCAGTTCTTC. Its translation is CASRYTSNNEQFF.